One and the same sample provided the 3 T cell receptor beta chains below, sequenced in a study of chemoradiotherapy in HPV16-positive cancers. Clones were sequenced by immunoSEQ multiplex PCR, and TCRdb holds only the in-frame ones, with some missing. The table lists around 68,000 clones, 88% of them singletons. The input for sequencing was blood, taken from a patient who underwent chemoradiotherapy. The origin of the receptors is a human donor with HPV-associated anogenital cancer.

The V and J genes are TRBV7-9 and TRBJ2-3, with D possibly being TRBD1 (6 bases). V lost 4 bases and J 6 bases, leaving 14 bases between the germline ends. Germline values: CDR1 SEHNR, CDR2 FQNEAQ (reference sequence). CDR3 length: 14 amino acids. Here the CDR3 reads CASSSLGAYDTQYF. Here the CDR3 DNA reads TGTGCCAGCAGCTCCCTGGGGGCCTATGATACGCAGTATTTT. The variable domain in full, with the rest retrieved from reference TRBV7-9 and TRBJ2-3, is DTGVSQNPRHKITKRGQNVTFRCDPISEHNRLYWYRQTLGQGPEFLTYFQNEAQLEKSRLLSDRFSAERPKGSFSTLEIQRTEQGDSAMYLCASSSLGAYDTQYFGPGTRLTVL.

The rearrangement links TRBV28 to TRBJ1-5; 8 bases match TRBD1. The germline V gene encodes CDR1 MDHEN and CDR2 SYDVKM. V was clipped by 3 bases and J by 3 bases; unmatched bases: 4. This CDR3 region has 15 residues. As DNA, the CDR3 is TGTGCCAGCAGTTTTATGGGACAGGTCAATCAGCCCCAGCATTTT. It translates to CASSFMGQVNQPQHF.

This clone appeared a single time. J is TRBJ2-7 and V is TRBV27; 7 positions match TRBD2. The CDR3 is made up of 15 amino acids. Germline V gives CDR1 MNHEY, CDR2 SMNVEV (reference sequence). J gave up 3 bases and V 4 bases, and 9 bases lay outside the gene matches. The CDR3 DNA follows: TGTGCCAGCAGTTACATCAGTGGGGGGGGCTACGAGCAGTACTTC. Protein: CASSYISGGGYEQYF.